The 25 T cell receptor beta chains in this list originate from one sample, sequenced in a study of blood T cell repertoires in COVID-19. Data came from immunoSEQ multiplex PCR; TCRdb stores just in-frame clones and leaves some out. The sample consists of over 200,000 clones, more than 85% of them appearing once. Material: peripheral blood. These receptors were taken from a person between 18 and 35 years old with COVID-19, enrolled during active disease.

The CDR3 loop is CASSELGTGTYEQYF. CDR3 sequence (DNA): TGTGCCAGCAGTGAATTGGGGACAGGGACGTACGAGCAGTACTTC. The gene calls are TRBV25-1 and TRBJ2-7; TRBD1 agrees at 9 bases. V lost 1 base to trimming and J lost 4 bases; unmatched junction nucleotides: 5. Looked up from germline, CDR1 is MGHDK and CDR2 is SYGVNS. The CDR3 contains 15 residues.

This chain links TRBV11-2 with TRBJ1-4; no clear D. The CDR3 runs to 14 residues. V was trimmed by 3 bases and J by 0 bases, leaving 5 bases between them. Germline V gives CDR1 SGHAT, CDR2 FQNNGV. The CDR3 nucleotides read TGTGCCAGCAGCTTTGGGCCAACTAATGAAAAACTGTTTTTT. It is translated as CASSFGPTNEKLFF.

This chain uses TRBV19 with TRBJ2-1, with 8 bases aligning to TRBD2. V was clipped by 5 bases and J by 5 bases; unmatched bases: 8. Germline lookup yields CDR1 LNHDA and CDR2 SQIVND (reference sequence). CDR3 length: 15 amino acids. The CDR3, as DNA: TGTGCCAGTAGTCCCGGGACTAGTAACCACAATGAGCAGTTCTTC. It is translated as CASSPGTSNHNEQFF.

Written as DNA, the CDR3 is TGTGCCAGTAGTCCCGCAGGGGGCTATTACGAGCAGTACTTC. This sequence encodes CASSPAGGYYEQYF. The chain recombines TRBV19 with TRBJ2-7; 8 bases fit TRBD1. Germline V lookup: CDR1 LNHDA, CDR2 SQIVND (reference sequence). CDR3 length: 14 residues. V shed 5 bases and J 4 bases; nucleotides not matched to a gene: 7.

J is TRBJ2-1 and V is TRBV7-2; TRBD2 agrees at 8 bases. CDR1 is SGHTA, CDR2 FQGNSA, per germline. The CDR3 runs 12 residues. With V trimmed by 4 bases and J by 13 bases, 6 bases remained unmatched. The CDR3 sequence is CASSYVAGYQFF. The CDR3 DNA reads TGTGCCAGCAGCTACGTAGCGGGGTACCAGTTCTTC.

Details on this clone: Within the sample, other DNA sequences also encode this same CDR3. The V gene is TRBV5-4, the J gene TRBJ2-5, with D perhaps matching TRBD2 (5 bases). The germline V gene has CDR1 SGHNT and CDR2 YYREEE (reference sequence). V gave up 1 base and J gave up 5 bases, with 9 bases separating them. CDR3 length equals 13 residues. The CDR3 is CASSLRGEETQYF. The DNA for the CDR3 is TGTGCCAGCAGCTTGCGGGGAGAGGAGACCCAGTACTTC.

This chain joins TRBV28 and TRBJ2-1; 8 nucleotides line up with TRBD1. V dropped 0 bases and J dropped 8; count of bases not matched to a gene: 6. The CDR3 consists of 15 residues. In germline, CDR1 is MDHEN, CDR2 SYDVKM. CDR3 nucleotide sequence: TGTGCCAGCAGTTTATGGCAGGGGGCAATCGATGAGCAGTTCTTC. This encodes CASSLWQGAIDEQFF.

The chain has TRBV5-1 and TRBJ2-7; 7 positions agree with TRBD1. Per the germline V gene, CDR1 is SGHRS and CDR2 is YFSETQ. The CDR3 length is 13 residues. Trimming at V came to 4 bases and at J to 5 bases, leaving 6 bases not matched to a gene. In DNA, the CDR3 is TGCGCCAGCAGCAGGCGAACAGGGGACGAGCAGTACTTC. Translating it yields CASSRRTGDEQYF.

The gene calls are TRBV27 and TRBJ2-1, with 10 bases aligning to TRBD2. Germline trimming cut 5 bases from V and 4 bases from J; bases unmatched to any gene: 11. The CDR3 runs to 17 residues. Per germline, CDR1 MNHEY and CDR2 SMNVEV (reference sequence). The CDR3 DNA reads TGTGCCAGCAGTCTAATAAGACTAGCGGGCCTTTACAATGAGCAGTTCTTC. Its protein is CASSLIRLAGLYNEQFF.

This chain uses TRBV21-1 with TRBJ2-7; the D segment call TRBD2 is taken from the table without a DNA check. TRBV21-1 constitutes a pseudogene. The CDR3 has 12 amino acids. CDR3 nucleotide sequence: TGTGCCAGCAGCAAACTACGGAGGGGAGAGGCCTTC. Its translation: CASSKLRRGEAF.

The V and J genes are TRBV27 and TRBJ2-1; D unclear. The length of the CDR3 is 12 residues. Germline CDR1 and CDR2: MNHEY and SMNVEV (reference sequence). Trimming took off 4 bases at V and 7 bases at J, with 8 bases between the two ends. The CDR3 here is CASSSIVNEQFF. CDR3 DNA: TGTGCCAGCAGTTCAATAGTGAATGAGCAGTTCTTC.

This clone was detected only a few times. The genes are TRBV5-1 and TRBJ2-7, with 9 bases fitting TRBD1. Per the germline V gene, CDR1 is SGHRS and CDR2 is YFSETQ. V lost 0 bases, J lost 4 bases, and 5 bases stayed unmatched. The CDR3 runs to 15 residues. The CDR3 spells CASSLGTGGGYEQYF. CDR3 sequence (DNA): TGCGCCAGCAGCTTGGGAACAGGGGGCGGATACGAGCAGTACTTC.

This clone came up once. V is TRBV5-4 and J is TRBJ2-3; D gene unclear. The V and J ends lost 4 bases and 6 bases respectively, with 15 bases between them. Germline assignment: CDR1 SGHNT and CDR2 YYREEE (reference sequence). This CDR3 region has 14 residues. The CDR3 nucleotides are TGTGCCAGCAGCCCTCATTGGGCCCCGGATACGCAGTATTTT. Its translation: CASSPHWAPDTQYF.

The genes are TRBV28 and TRBJ1-1, with TRBD1 matching 7 bases. The CDR3 spans 13 residues. The junction had 0 bases not matched to a gene; V was cut back by 4 bases and J by 1 base. Germline-derived CDR1 and CDR2 are MDHEN and SYDVKM. The DNA of the CDR3 is TGTGCCAGCAGTTACAGGGGGAACACTGAAGCTTTCTTT. It translates to CASSYRGNTEAFF.

This clone was picked up a small number of times. This CDR3 is also generated by other DNA sequences in the sample. The chain uses TRBV27 and TRBJ2-1; 9 nucleotides line up with TRBD2. CDR3 size: 14 residues. V lost 2 bases to trimming and J lost 4 bases; unmatched junction nucleotides: 0. Germline CDR1 reads MNHEY; CDR2 reads SMNVEV (reference sequence). The CDR3 loop reads CASSLLAGYNEQFF. The CDR3 region has the DNA TGTGCCAGCAGTTTACTAGCGGGGTACAATGAGCAGTTCTTC.

The chain recombines TRBV7-2 with TRBJ1-2; no reliable D call. The V gene lost 1 base and the J gene lost 7 bases, with 25 bases spanning the gap. The CDR3 runs 18 residues. Germline V CDR1 and CDR2: SGHTA, FQGNSA. The CDR3 loop reads CASSLVVTTGTGWRGYTF. Written as DNA, the CDR3 is TGTGCCAGCAGCTTAGTCGTCACAACGGGAACGGGGTGGCGTGGCTACACCTTC.

This chain uses TRBV28 with TRBJ2-7; possibly TRBD2 for D (6 bases). Trimming removed 3 bases at V and 7 bases at J, with 19 bases between. Germline V gives CDR1 MDHEN, CDR2 SYDVKM. The CDR3 extends over 15 amino acids. The CDR3 DNA reads TGTGCCAGCAGTTTCCTCGGGACTCCTCCCAGGGAGCAGTACTTC. This gives the protein CASSFLGTPPREQYF. Looking up the rest from reference TRBV28 and TRBJ2-7 gives the full variable domain: DVKVTQSSRYLVKRTGEKVFLECVQDMDHENMFWYRQDPGLGLRLIYFSYDVKMKEKGDIPEGYSVSREKKERFSLILESASTNQTSMYLCASSFLGTPPREQYFGPGTRLTVT.

CDR3 nucleotide sequence: TGTGCCACCAGTGTAGAGGTAGGGCAGTACTTC. Translation gives CATSVEVGQYF. The chain links TRBV24-1 to TRBJ2-7; D uncertain. The CDR3 has 11 residues. Germline assignment: CDR1 KGHDR and CDR2 SFDVKD. Trimming cost V 5 bases and J 9 bases, with 10 bases left between them.

The J gene is TRBJ1-2, the V gene TRBV2; possibly TRBD1 for D (5 bases). The V end lost 4 bases, the J end lost 4 bases, and 13 bases lay between the germline ends. This CDR3 is built from 14 residues. Per the germline V gene, CDR1 is SNHLY and CDR2 is FYNNEI. CDR3: CASSVGGTGYGYTF. DNA of the CDR3: TGTGCCAGCAGTGTAGGCGGAACAGGCTATGGCTACACCTTC.

This clone was observed once. The gene calls are TRBV6-5 and TRBJ1-1; 7 bases are a match to TRBD1. This CDR3 has 14 amino acids. Looked up from germline, CDR1 is MNHEY and CDR2 is SVGAGI. The V gene end was trimmed by 6 bases and the J gene end by 6 bases; junction bases not matched to a gene: 10. The CDR3: CASSRDSITSEAFF. The CDR3 nucleotides read TGTGCCAGCAGCCGGGACAGTATAACATCTGAAGCTTTCTTT.

The chain couples TRBV27 to TRBJ1-2; 9 bases are a match to TRBD1. Per germline, CDR1 MNHEY and CDR2 SMNVEV (reference sequence). The CDR3 is made up of 15 amino acids. Trimming removed 6 bases from V and 0 bases from J; junction bases left unmatched: 5. The CDR3 spells CASREQGAANYGYTF. The CDR3 DNA is TGTGCCAGCAGGGAACAGGGGGCAGCTAACTATGGCTACACCTTC.

Only a few counts were recorded for this clone. This chain links TRBV5-6 with TRBJ2-7; D gene uncertain. CDR3 length equals 15 residues. The V and J ends lost 0 bases and 2 bases respectively, with 12 bases between them. Looked up from germline, CDR1 is SGHDT and CDR2 is YYEEEE. This chain's CDR3 is CASSLVASPTYEQYF. Here the CDR3 DNA reads TGTGCCAGCAGCTTGGTGGCTTCTCCAACCTACGAGCAGTACTTC.

The chain has TRBV10-3 and TRBJ2-1, with TRBD1 matching over 8 bases. CDR3 length equals 16 residues. Germline lookup yields CDR1 ENHRY and CDR2 SYGVKD. The V and J ends lost 8 bases and 3 bases, in that order; junction bases with no gene match: 12. The DNA of the CDR3 is TGTGCCATCGGGGATACTGACAGGGGTGGCTACAATGAGCAGTTCTTC. Protein sequence: CAIGDTDRGGYNEQFF.

The chain uses TRBV2 and TRBJ2-7; tentatively, D is TRBD1 (6 bases). The CDR3 contains 15 residues. V was cut by 5 bases and J by 9 bases, with 23 bases left in between. In germline, CDR1 is SNHLY, CDR2 FYNNEI. CDR3 amino acids: CASSPQGMFIIGQYF. The CDR3 region has the DNA TGTGCCAGCAGTCCACAGGGAATGTTTATAATCGGGCAGTACTTC.

This sequence joins TRBV5-1 and TRBJ2-2; D might be TRBD1 (5 bases). The CDR3 spans 14 residues. The V and J ends lost 2 bases and 1 base respectively, with 6 bases between them. In germline, CDR1 is SGHRS, CDR2 YFSETQ. Here the CDR3 DNA reads TGCGCCAGCAGCTTTCAGGGGAACACCGGGGAGCTGTTTTTT. As protein: CASSFQGNTGELFF.